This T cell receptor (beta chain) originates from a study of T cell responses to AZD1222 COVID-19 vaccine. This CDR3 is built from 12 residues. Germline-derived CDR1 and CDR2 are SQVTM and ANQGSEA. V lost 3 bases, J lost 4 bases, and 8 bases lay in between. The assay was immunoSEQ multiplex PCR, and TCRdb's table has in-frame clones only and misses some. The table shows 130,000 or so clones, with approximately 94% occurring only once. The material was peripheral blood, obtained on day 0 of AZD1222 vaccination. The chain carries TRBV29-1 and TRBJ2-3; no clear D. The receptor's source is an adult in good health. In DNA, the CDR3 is TGCAGCGTTGAGGCCCCTCCAGATACGCAGTATTTT. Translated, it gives CSVEAPPDTQYF.